The text below deals with one T cell receptor (beta chain). The antigen is not known. The data were taken from a study of T cell repertoires in cytomegalovirus infection. TCRdb analysed the reads with MiXCR anew, one entry per CDR3 protein. The sample has around 69,000 distinct CDR3 sequences, 20% seen once; the top ten hold roughly two thirds. The ends lost 3 bases at V and 0 bases at J; junction bases unmatched: 3. The CDR3 length is 16 residues. Germline assignment: CDR1 LNHDA and CDR2 SQIVND (reference sequence). The source material was CD8+ T cells from cultured PBMCs, sampled from culture after CMV antigen stimulation. This receptor was identified in a human donor in good health (CMV status not recorded). Some clones in this sample may be carry-over from other donors' samples. The J gene is TRBJ2-1, the V gene TRBV19; 9 bases are shared with TRBD1. The CDR3 loop is CASSMGQGSSYNEQFF. CDR3 in DNA: TGTGCCAGTAGTATGGGACAGGGATCCTCCTACAATGAGCAGTTCTTC. Complete variable domain (other parts from reference TRBV19 and TRBJ2-1): DGGITQSPKYLFRKEGQNVTLSCEQNLNHDAMYWYRQDPGQGLRLIYYSQIVNDFQKGDIAEGYSVSREKKESFPLTVTSAQKNPTAFYLCASSMGQGSSYNEQFFGPGTRLTVL.